This T cell receptor beta chain was documented in a study of regulatory T cells in long-lasting Graves disease. For TCR beta, libraries came from iRepertoire HTBI primers and Arm-PCR of CDR3 regions. From the multiplex PCR reads, TCRdb called clonotypes with MiXCR, one entry per CDR3 protein. Among about 420,000 distinct CDR3 sequences, about 16% were seen once, and the ten largest hold 20% to 25%. Time point of the sample: newly diagnosed GD, antithyroid drugs for less than 3 months. After RNA was extracted from PBMCs, the TCR library was made from it. About 8.8 milliliters of peripheral blood were drawn into EDTA tubes. This clonotype has more than one count but fewer than ten. Germline CDR1 reads MGHRA; CDR2 reads YSYEKL. The CDR3 spans 15 residues. The V gene lost 0 bases and the J gene lost 4 bases, with 10 bases spanning the gap. The sample was also linked to a second study, of T cells in Graves' hyperthyroidism and ophthalmopathy.

The chain has TRBV4-1 and TRBJ1-3, with unresolved D. The sequence came from a woman aged 18-30 years with Graves disease. The sample in question was peripheral blood mononuclear cells (PBMCs), obtained at new diagnosis, from a patient treated with antithyroid drugs. This CDR3 reads CASSQERFGGNTIYF. In DNA form, the CDR3 reads TGCGCCAGCAGCCAAGAAAGGTTCGGCGGAAACACCATATATTTT.